This T cell receptor beta chain was captured in a study of T cell clonotyping in hematopoietic cell transplantation. This clone was detected only once. The CDR3 runs to 15 residues. Germline trimming cut 1 base from V and 5 bases from J; bases unmatched to any gene: 8. The V gene's germline CDR1 is MNHNS and CDR2 SASEGT. The table came from immunoSEQ multiplex PCR; TCRdb's copy has only in-frame clones and leaves some out. The sample carries roughly 29,000 clones, 90% to 95% recorded once. Recipient blood drawn about 28 days pretransplant and days 30, 100, 180 after. J is TRBJ2-7 and V is TRBV6-1; TRBD1 aligns across 7 bases. This clonotype originated in a female patient in her forties or fifties who had an allogeneic stem cell transplant from a related donor, so the T cells may come from the graft donor. Some clones in this sample may be carry-over from other donors' samples. The specimen was PBMCs, collected 100 days after allogeneic stem cell transplant. CDR3 sequence reads: CASSEEETGYDEQYF. DNA for the CDR3: TGTGCCAGCAGTGAAGAGGAGACAGGGTATGACGAGCAGTACTTC.